This entry concerns a single T cell receptor beta chain. Which antigen it targets is not known. Base qualities are missing; no much larger clone stands one base away. This sample is drawn from a study of blood T cell repertoires in COVID-19 (dated by TCRdb to 2020 to 2021). The study in broad terms: Samples covering the acute and convalescent phases of COVID-19 were provided by collaborators in the United States, Italy and Spain. The prospective study material was composed of cDNA or gDNA derived from T cells, B-cell-depleted T cells, or PBMCs. The dataset comprised deeply sampled blood TCRbeta repertoires from subjects exposed to, actively infected with, or recovered from COVID-19. A freely available public database, intended as a resource for researchers studying the immune response to SARS-CoV-2, is where the repertoires were released. The samples were drawn from the first 160 participants of the ongoing ImmuneRACE study and from more than 1,000 subjects provided by 6 global collaborators. A de-identified subject ID, COVID-19 status, age in years and sex were almost always included in the sample metadata. Where available, HLA class I and class II types were obtained from metadata supplied by the sample provider rather than from assay-based typing. Results the study describes overall, beyond this receptor: The quantity of clinical and demographic metadata differed by source and by participant and was supplied without curation.

Each collaborating institution followed its own protocols to collect whole blood in K2EDTA tubes. Collaborator samples were shipped for TCRbeta analysis as frozen whole blood, isolated PBMCs, or DNA extracted from either sample type. TCRbeta CDR3 regions were amplified from genomic DNA using the immunoSEQ Assay, a bias-controlled multiplex PCR. Processing in the source paper ran as follows. The number of nucleated cells in each sample was estimated by amplification of reference gene primers within the assay. To quantify the absolute abundance of each unique TCRbeta CDR3 rearrangement, sequence reads were collapsed and filtered. For each sample, productive Simpson clonality was calculated as the square root of Simpson's diversity index over productive rearrangements. This immuneACCESS table, as held by TCRdb, lists in-frame sequences with V and J called but not all clones. Of the missing ones, under half trace to an unresolved V gene in checked studies; the others have no known cause. Clone size and the V and J calls come from that table; the DNA yielded D and trimming. The sample includes more than 90,000 clones, with around 93% observed a single time. Together, the top ten hold approximately 15% of the sample.

This TCR was recovered from a man between 50 and 59 years old with acute or convalescent COVID-19. The specimen was peripheral blood.

The DNA reads TGTGCCAGCAGCTTACCCGGACAGGGGTCTTTTGCCGGGGAGCTGTTTTTT. Its protein reads: CASSLPGQGSFAGELFF. Here the chain combines TRBV7-9 and TRBJ2-2, with TRBD1 identical over 9 junction bases. The CDR3 spans 17 residues, from the cysteine through the phenylalanine. Left in the record is the CDR3 DNA by itself, 51 bases read in frame from the first base. CDR1 and CDR2 were assigned from the germline V gene (reference sequence) as SEHNR and FQNEAQ. V ends up 2 bases short and J 6 bases short, with an unmatched junction base count of 10.